The 13 T cell receptor beta chains presented below share a single source sample, sequenced in a study of shared clonotypes between healthy human individuals. Measured with immunoSEQ multiplex PCR; TCRdb has only the in-frame clones, and not every one. Here the sample spans 450,000 to 600,000 clones, 79% being singletons. The sequenced sample consisted of PBMCs. The source is a woman in her thirties or forties in good health. Some clones in this sample may be carry-over from other donors' samples.

CDR3 nucleotide sequence: TGTGCCAGCAGAAATAGCGGGATCTCCTACAATGAGCAGTTCTTC. Protein: CASRNSGISYNEQFF. V gene TRBV27 combines with J gene TRBJ2-1, with 8 bases aligning to TRBD2. This CDR3 region has 15 residues. With 6 bases clipped from V and 0 bases from J, the junction kept 4 bases outside the gene matches. Germline CDR1 MNHEY, CDR2 SMNVEV (reference sequence).

This chain links TRBV5-8 with TRBJ2-1, with 7 bases fitting TRBD2. This CDR3 has 16 amino acids. J lost 1 base, V lost 4 bases, and 8 bases had no gene match. Germline lookup yields CDR1 SGHTS and CDR2 YDEGEE. The CDR3 DNA reads TGTGCCAGCAGCCAAGAGTTTAGCGGGTCCTACAATGAGCAGTTCTTC. It is translated as CASSQEFSGSYNEQFF.

The chain has TRBV30 and TRBJ2-2, with 10 positions matching TRBD1. Looked up from germline, CDR1 is GTSNPN and CDR2 is SVGIG (reference sequence). The CDR3 sequence is 15 residues long. After removal of 5 bases from V and 7 bases from J, the junction contained 10 bases not matched to a gene. The CDR3 DNA reads as TGTGCCTGGGGTATCGGACAGGGGGTTTTCGGGGAGCTGTTTTTT. Its translation is CAWGIGQGVFGELFF.

The sample holds a few counts of this clone. The chain links TRBV5-1 to TRBJ1-1; D is unresolved. CDR1 SGHRS and CDR2 YFSETQ come from the germline V gene. The V end lost 0 bases, the J end lost 3 bases, and 6 bases lay between the germline ends. There are 13 residues in the CDR3. The CDR3 spells CASSLVLDTEAFF. CDR3 DNA sequence: TGCGCCAGCAGCTTGGTGTTGGACACTGAAGCTTTCTTT. The whole variable domain, filled in from reference TRBV5-1 and TRBJ1-1, reads KAGVTQTPRYLIKTRGQQVTLSCSPISGHRSVSWYQQTPGQGLQFLFEYFSETQRNKGNFPGRFSGRQFSNSRSEMNVSTLELGDSALYLCASSLVLDTEAFFGQGTRLTVV.

V usage is TRBV19 and J usage is TRBJ1-1; D is ambiguous. CDR1 and CDR2 (germline): LNHDA, SQIVND (reference sequence). The length of the CDR3 is 14 residues. Trimming stripped 3 bases from V and 5 bases from J, with 13 bases between. CDR3 residues: CASSMQAGGTEAFF. The CDR3 bases are TGTGCCAGTAGTATGCAGGCAGGCGGGACTGAAGCTTTCTTT.

J is TRBJ2-4 and V is TRBV9; 10 bases fit TRBD1. With V trimmed by 4 bases and J by 8 bases, 6 bases remained unmatched. From germline, CDR1 is SGDLS and CDR2 YYNGEE. The CDR3 is made up of 14 amino acids. The CDR3 DNA sequence: TGTGCCAGCAGCCCCGGGACAGGGGAGGACATTCAGTACTTC. Translated, it gives CASSPGTGEDIQYF.

This chain connects TRBV4-1 to TRBJ2-7; D is perhaps TRBD1 or TRBD2 (5 bases each). Trimming removed 0 bases at V and 3 bases at J, with 9 bases between. The CDR3 consists of 14 residues. Germline V CDR1 and CDR2: MGHRA, YSYEKL. In DNA form, the CDR3 reads TGCGCCAGCAGCCAAGATAGGGGAGTCTACGAGCAGTACTTC. Amino acids: CASSQDRGVYEQYF.

The chain couples TRBV23-1 to TRBJ2-7; TRBD1 aligns across 7 bases. TRBV23-1 is noted as an ORF with a role that remains uncertain. There are 13 residues in the CDR3. V shed 8 bases and J 7 bases; nucleotides not matched to a gene: 11. CDR3: CASDGTVLWEQYF. DNA for the CDR3: TGCGCCAGCGATGGGACAGTGCTTTGGGAGCAGTACTTC.

This sequence joins TRBV18 and TRBJ2-3; D uncertain. Looked up from germline, CDR1 is KGHSH and CDR2 is LQKENI. The CDR3 extends over 11 amino acids. V lost 0 bases, J lost 5 bases, and 0 bases lay in between. CDR3 amino acids: CASSPPDTQYF. CDR3 bases: TGTGCCAGCTCACCACCAGATACGCAGTATTTT.

The gene calls are TRBV7-2 and TRBJ2-3; unclear D gene. Trimming stripped 2 bases from V and 2 bases from J, with 8 bases between. Per germline, CDR1 SGHTA and CDR2 FQGNSA. This CDR3 has 14 residues. CDR3 residues: CASSLSVTTDTQYF. The CDR3, as DNA: TGTGCCAGCAGCTTATCGGTGACCACAGATACGCAGTATTTT.

This chain connects TRBV19 to TRBJ1-5; tentative D call: TRBD1 (6 bases). The CDR3 runs to 13 residues. V was cut by 5 bases and J by 4 bases, with 9 bases left in between. Germline CDR1 and CDR2: LNHDA and SQIVND (reference sequence). DNA of the CDR3: TGTGCCAGTAGTGGGACACGGAATCAGCCCCAGCATTTT. Amino acids: CASSGTRNQPQHF.

This clone came up once. The V gene is TRBV7-9, the J gene TRBJ1-1; TRBD1 is a possible D gene (6 bases). The V gene lost 5 bases and the J gene lost 10 bases, with 14 bases spanning the gap. Per the germline V gene, CDR1 is SEHNR and CDR2 is FQNEAQ (reference sequence). This CDR3 is 12 amino acids long. The CDR3 DNA sequence: TGTGCCAGCAGCCCAGAGGACAGAGGAGCTTTCTTT. This encodes CASSPEDRGAFF. Combining the CDR3 with reference TRBV7-9 and TRBJ1-1 gives the whole variable domain DTGVSQNPRHKITKRGQNVTFRCDPISEHNRLYWYRQTLGQGPEFLTYFQNEAQLEKSRLLSDRFSAERPKGSFSTLEIQRTEQGDSAMYLCASSPEDRGAFFGQGTRLTVV.

V usage is TRBV5-1 and J usage is TRBJ2-1; TRBD2 might be the D (7 bases). The ends were cut back, 3 bases at V and 0 bases at J, with 31 bases in the middle. This CDR3 comprises 22 residues. CDR1 and CDR2 (germline): SGHRS, YFSETQ. The CDR3 DNA is TGCGCCAGCAGCTCATGGGGTGGTACTAGCGAACTTCCGGACAGCTCCTACAATGAGCAGTTCTTC. It translates to CASSSWGGTSELPDSSYNEQFF. The whole variable domain, remainder taken from reference TRBV5-1 and TRBJ2-1, is KAGVTQTPRYLIKTRGQQVTLSCSPISGHRSVSWYQQTPGQGLQFLFEYFSETQRNKGNFPGRFSGRQFSNSRSEMNVSTLELGDSALYLCASSSWGGTSELPDSSYNEQFFGPGTRLTVL.